This entry describes one TCR beta chain. The antigen remains unidentified. This sample is part of a study of response to subunit inactivated influenza vaccine. The study, taken as a whole, reports: Only a handful of new T cells, the authors suggested, are recruited with each seasonal influenza vaccination.

TCRdb analysed the RT-PCR reads with MiXCR anew, one entry per CDR3 protein. The sample has 500,000 to 600,000 distinct CDR3 sequences; approximately 14% are singletons. In germline, CDR1 is LNHNV, CDR2 YYDKDF (reference sequence). V shed 0 bases and J shed 5 bases, with 14 bases lying between them. The CDR3 spans 15 residues. The chain recombines TRBV15 with TRBJ2-7, with a possible D match to TRBD1 (5 bases). The input for sequencing was PBMCs from blood, taken roughly 13 days after vaccination. This TCR was sampled from a man between 45 and 60 years old who received an inactivated influenza vaccine. The CDR3 sequence is CATSRDRGRAHEQYF. In nucleotides, the CDR3 is TGTGCCACCAGCAGAGATCGCGGCAGGGCCCACGAGCAGTACTTC.